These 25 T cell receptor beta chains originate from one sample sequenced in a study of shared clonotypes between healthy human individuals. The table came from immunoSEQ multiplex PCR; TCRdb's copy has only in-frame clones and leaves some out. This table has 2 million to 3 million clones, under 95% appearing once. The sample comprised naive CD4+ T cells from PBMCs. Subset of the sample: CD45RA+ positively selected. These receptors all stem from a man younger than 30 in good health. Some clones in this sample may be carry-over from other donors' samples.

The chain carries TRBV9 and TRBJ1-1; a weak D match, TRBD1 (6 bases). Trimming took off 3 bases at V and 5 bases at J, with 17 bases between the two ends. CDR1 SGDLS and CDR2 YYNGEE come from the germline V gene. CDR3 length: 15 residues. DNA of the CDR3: TGTGCCAGCAGCGCGCAGCATCAGGGGAGAACTGAAGCTTTCTTT. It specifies CASSAQHQGRTEAFF.

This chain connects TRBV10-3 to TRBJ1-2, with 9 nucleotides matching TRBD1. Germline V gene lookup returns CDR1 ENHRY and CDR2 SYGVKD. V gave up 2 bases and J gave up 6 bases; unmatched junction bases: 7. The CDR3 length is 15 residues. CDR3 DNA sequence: TGTGCCATCAGTGAGACATCGGGACAGGGAGATGGCTACACCTTC. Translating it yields CAISETSGQGDGYTF.

CDR3 residues: CASSFYATRNQPQHF. The CDR3 nucleotides read TGTGCCAGCAGTTTTTATGCTACCCGCAATCAGCCCCAGCATTTT. V is TRBV27 and J is TRBJ1-5; D is uncertain. Trimming took off 3 bases at V and 2 bases at J, with 11 bases between the two ends. The germline V gene encodes CDR1 MNHEY and CDR2 SMNVEV (reference sequence). The CDR3 spans 15 residues.

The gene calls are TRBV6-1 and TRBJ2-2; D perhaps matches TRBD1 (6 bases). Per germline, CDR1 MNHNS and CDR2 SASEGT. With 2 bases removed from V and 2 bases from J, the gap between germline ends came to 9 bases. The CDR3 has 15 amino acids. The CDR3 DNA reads TGTGCCAGCAGTGAAAGGGACACTAACACCGGGGAGCTGTTTTTT. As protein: CASSERDTNTGELFF.

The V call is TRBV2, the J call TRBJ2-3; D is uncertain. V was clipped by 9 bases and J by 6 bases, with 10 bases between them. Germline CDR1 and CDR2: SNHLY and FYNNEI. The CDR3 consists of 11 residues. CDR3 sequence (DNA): TGTGCCAGGCGACCCCAGGATACGCAGTATTTT. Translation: CARRPQDTQYF.

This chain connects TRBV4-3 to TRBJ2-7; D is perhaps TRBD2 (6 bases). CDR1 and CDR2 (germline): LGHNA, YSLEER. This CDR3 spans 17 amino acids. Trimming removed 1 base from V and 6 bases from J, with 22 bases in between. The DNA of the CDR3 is TGCGCCAGCAGCCAAGGGACCGGGACTTCTTCCCCATTCGAGCAGTACTTC. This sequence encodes CASSQGTGTSSPFEQYF.

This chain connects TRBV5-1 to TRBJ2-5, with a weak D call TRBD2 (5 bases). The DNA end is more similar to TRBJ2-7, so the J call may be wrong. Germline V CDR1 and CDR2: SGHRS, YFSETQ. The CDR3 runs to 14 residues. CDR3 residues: CASRRGEGTDEQYF. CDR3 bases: TGCGCCAGCAGACGGGGAGAGGGTACGGACGAGCAGTACTTC.

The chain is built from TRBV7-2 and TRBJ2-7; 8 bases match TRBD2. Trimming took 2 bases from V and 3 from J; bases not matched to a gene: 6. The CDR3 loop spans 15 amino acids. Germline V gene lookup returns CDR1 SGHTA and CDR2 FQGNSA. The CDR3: CASSLLPLAVYEQYF. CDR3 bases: TGTGCCAGCAGCTTACTTCCACTAGCGGTCTACGAGCAGTACTTC.

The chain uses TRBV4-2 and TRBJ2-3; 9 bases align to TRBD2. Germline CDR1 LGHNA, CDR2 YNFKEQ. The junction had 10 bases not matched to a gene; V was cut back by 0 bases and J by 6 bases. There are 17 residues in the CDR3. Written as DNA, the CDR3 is TGTGCCAGCAGCCAAGATCCTAGCGGGGACCGATTGGATACGCAGTATTTT. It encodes CASSQDPSGDRLDTQYF.

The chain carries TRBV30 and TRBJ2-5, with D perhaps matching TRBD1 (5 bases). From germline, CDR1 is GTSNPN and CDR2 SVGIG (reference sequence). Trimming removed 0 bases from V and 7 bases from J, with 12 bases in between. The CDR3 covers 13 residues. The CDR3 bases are TGTGCCTGGAGTGTGGGGCTTGGGTTGACCCAGTACTTC. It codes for CAWSVGLGLTQYF.

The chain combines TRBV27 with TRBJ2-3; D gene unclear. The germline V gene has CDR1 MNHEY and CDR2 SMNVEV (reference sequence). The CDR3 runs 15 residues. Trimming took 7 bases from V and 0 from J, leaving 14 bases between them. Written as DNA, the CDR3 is TGTGCCAGCAAGAGATTCGGACCTAGCACAGATACGCAGTATTTT. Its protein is CASKRFGPSTDTQYF.

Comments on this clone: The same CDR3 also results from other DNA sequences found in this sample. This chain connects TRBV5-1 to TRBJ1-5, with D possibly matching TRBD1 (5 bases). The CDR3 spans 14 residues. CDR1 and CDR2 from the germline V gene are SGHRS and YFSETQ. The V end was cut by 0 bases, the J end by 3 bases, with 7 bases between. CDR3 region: CASSLEGTNQPQHF. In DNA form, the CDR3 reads TGCGCCAGCAGCTTGGAGGGGACCAATCAGCCCCAGCATTTT.

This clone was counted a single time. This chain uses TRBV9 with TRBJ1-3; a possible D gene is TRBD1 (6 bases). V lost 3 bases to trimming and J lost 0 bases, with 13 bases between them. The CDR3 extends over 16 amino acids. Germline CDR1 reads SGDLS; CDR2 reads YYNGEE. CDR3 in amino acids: CASSAGQTLSGNTIYF. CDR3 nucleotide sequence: TGTGCCAGCAGCGCAGGACAGACGCTCTCTGGAAACACCATATATTTT.

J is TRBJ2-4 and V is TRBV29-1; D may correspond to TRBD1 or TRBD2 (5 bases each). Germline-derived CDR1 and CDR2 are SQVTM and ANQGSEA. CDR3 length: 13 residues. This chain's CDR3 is CSAVEGAKNIQYF. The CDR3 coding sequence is TGCAGTGCCGTTGAGGGGGCCAAAAACATTCAGTACTTC.

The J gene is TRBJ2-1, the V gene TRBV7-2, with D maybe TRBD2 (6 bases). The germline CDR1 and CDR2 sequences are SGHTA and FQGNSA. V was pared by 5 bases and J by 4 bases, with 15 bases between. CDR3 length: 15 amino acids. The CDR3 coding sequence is TGTGCCAGCAGCCGGACTTGGGCGGGATACAATGAGCAGTTCTTC. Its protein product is CASSRTWAGYNEQFF.

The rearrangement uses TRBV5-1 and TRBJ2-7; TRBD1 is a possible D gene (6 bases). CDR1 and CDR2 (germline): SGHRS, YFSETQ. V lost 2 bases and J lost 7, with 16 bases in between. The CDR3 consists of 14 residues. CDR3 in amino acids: CASSFYGGQEEQYF. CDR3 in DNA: TGCGCCAGCAGCTTTTATGGGGGACAAGAAGAGCAGTACTTC.

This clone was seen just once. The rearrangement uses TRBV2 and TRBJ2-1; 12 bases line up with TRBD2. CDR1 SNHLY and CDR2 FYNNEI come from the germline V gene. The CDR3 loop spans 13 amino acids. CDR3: CGGTSGLSTEQFF. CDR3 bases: TGTGGGGGGACTAGCGGGTTGTCTACTGAGCAGTTCTTC.

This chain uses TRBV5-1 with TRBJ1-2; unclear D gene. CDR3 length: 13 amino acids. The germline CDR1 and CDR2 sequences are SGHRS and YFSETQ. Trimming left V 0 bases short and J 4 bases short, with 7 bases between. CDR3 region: CASSLVPLYGYTF. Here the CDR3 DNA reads TGCGCCAGCAGCTTGGTCCCGCTCTATGGCTACACCTTC.

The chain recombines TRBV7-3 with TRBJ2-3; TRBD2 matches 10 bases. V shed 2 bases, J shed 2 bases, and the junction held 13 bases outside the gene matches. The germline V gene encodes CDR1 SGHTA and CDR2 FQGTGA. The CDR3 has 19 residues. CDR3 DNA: TGTGCCAGCAGCTTACTAGCGGGAGTGGGAGCGTCGGTCACAGATACGCAGTATTTT. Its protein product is CASSLLAGVGASVTDTQYF. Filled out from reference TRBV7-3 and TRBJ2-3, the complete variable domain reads GAGVSQTPSNKVTEKGKYVELRCDPISGHTALYWYRQSLGQGPEFLIYFQGTGAADDSGLPNDRFFAVRPEGSVSTLKIQRTERGDSAVYLCASSLLAGVGASVTDTQYFGPGTRLTVL.

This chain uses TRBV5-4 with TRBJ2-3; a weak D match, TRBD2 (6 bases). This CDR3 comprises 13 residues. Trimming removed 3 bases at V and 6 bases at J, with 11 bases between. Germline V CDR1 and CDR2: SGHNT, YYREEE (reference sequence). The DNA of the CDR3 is TGTGCCAGCAGCTCGGGACTCCCCGATACGCAGTATTTT. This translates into CASSSGLPDTQYF.

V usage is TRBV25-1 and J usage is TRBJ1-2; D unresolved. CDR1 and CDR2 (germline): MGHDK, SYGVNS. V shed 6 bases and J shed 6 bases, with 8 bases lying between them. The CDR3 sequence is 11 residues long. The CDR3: CASRVADGYTF. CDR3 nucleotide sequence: TGTGCCAGCAGGGTTGCGGATGGCTACACCTTC.

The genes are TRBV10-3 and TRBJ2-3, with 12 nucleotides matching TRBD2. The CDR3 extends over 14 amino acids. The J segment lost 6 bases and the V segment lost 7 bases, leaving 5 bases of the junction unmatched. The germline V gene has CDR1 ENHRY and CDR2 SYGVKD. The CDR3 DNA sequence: TGTGCCATCACCAGACTAGCGGGAGTGGATACGCAGTATTTT. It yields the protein CAITRLAGVDTQYF.

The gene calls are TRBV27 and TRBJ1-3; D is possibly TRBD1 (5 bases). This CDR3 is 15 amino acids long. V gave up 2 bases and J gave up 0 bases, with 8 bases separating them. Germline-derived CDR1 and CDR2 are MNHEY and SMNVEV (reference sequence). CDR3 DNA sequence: TGTGCCAGCAGTTTACTGGGGACCTCTGGAAACACCATATATTTT. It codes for CASSLLGTSGNTIYF.

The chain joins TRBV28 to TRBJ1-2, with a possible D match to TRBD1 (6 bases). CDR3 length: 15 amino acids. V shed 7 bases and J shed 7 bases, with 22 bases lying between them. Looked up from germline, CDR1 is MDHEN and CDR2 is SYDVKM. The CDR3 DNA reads TGTGCCAGCATAACATATTCGGGGGGCACCCTTGGCTACACCTTC. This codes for CASITYSGGTLGYTF.

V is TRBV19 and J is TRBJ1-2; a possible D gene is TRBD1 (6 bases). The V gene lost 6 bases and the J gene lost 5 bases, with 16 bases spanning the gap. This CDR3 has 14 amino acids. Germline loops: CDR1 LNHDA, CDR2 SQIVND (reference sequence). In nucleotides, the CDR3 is TGTGCCAGTAGACCCGACAGGTTCTTTTATGGCTACACCTTC. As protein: CASRPDRFFYGYTF.